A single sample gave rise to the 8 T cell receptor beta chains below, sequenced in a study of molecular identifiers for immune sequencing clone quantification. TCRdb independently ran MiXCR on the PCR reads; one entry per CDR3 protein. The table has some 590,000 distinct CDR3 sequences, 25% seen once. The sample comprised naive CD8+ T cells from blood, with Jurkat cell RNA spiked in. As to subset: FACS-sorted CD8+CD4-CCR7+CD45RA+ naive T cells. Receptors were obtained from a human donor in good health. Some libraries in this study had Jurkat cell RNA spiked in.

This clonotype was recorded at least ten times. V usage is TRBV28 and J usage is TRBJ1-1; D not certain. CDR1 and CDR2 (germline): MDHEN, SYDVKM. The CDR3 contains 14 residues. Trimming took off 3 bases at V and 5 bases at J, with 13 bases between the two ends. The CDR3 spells CASSLSGGLTEAFF. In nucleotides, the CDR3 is TGTGCCAGCAGTTTGTCTGGCGGTTTAACTGAAGCTTTCTTT. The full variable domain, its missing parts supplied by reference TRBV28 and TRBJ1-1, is DVKVTQSSRYLVKRTGEKVFLECVQDMDHENMFWYRQDPGLGLRLIYFSYDVKMKEKGDIPEGYSVSREKKERFSLILESASTNQTSMYLCASSLSGGLTEAFFGQGTRLTVV.

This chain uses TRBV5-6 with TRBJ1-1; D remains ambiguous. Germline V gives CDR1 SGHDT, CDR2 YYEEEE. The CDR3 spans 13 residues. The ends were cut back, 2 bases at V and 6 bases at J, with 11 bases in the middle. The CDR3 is CASSFFSGPEAFF. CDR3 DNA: TGTGCCAGCAGCTTTTTCTCAGGACCTGAAGCTTTCTTT.

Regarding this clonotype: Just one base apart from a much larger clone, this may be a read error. CDR3 in amino acids: CATSKDRQPTIFYNSPLHF. Written as DNA, the CDR3 is TGTGCCACCAGCAAGGACCGACAGCCCACGATTTTCTATAATTCACCCCTCCACTTT. The rearrangement links TRBV15 to TRBJ1-6, with D possibly being TRBD1 (5 bases). Trimming removed 4 bases from V and 3 bases from J, with 22 bases in between. The CDR3 is made up of 19 amino acids. Germline CDR1 reads LNHNV; CDR2 reads YYDKDF (reference sequence).

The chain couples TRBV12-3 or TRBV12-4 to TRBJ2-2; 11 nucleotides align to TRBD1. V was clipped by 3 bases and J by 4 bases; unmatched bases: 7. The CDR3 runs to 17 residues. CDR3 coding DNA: TGTGCCAGCAGTTTCTCTACCGGGACAGGGGGCACCGGGGAGCTGTTTTTT. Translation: CASSFSTGTGGTGELFF.

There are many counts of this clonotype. The CDR3 region is CSARLAEETQYF. The CDR3 DNA reads TGCAGTGCTAGGCTAGCCGAAGAGACCCAGTACTTC. The chain is built from TRBV20-1 and TRBJ2-5, with D possibly being TRBD2 (5 bases). The V end was cut by 3 bases, the J end by 3 bases, with 8 bases between. This CDR3 has 12 amino acids. Germline-derived CDR1 and CDR2 are DFQATT and SNEGSKA (reference sequence).

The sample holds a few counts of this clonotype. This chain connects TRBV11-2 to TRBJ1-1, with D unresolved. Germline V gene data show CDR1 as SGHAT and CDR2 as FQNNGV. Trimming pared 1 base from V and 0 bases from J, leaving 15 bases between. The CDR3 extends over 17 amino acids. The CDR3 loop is CASSLVGFGEVNTEAFF. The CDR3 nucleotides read TGTGCCAGCAGCTTAGTTGGGTTCGGGGAGGTGAACACTGAAGCTTTCTTT. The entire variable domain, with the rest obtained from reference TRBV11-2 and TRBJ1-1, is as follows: EAGVAQSPRYKIIEKRQSVAFWCNPISGHATLYWYQQILGQGPKLLIQFQNNGVVDDSQLPKDRFSAERLKGVDSTLKIQPAKLEDSAVYLCASSLVGFGEVNTEAFFGQGTRLTVV.

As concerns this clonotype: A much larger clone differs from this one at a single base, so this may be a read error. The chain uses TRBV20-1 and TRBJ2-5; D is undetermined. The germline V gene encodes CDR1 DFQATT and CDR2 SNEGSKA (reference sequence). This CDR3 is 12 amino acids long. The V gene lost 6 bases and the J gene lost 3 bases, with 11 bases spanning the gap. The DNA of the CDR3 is TGCAGTGCCTCGGCGGTCGAAGAGACCCAGTACTTC. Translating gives CSASAVEETQYF.

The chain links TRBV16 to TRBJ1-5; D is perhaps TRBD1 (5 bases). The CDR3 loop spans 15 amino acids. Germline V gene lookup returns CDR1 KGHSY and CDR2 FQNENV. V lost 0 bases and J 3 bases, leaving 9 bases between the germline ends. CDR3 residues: CASSQSRQLNQPQHF. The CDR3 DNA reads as TGTGCCAGCAGCCAATCCAGACAGCTCAATCAGCCCCAGCATTTT.